The sequence of this TCR beta chain was determined in a study of chemoradiotherapy in HPV16-positive cancers. At the level of the study: Two HPV16-positive patients' cells yielded candidate HPV-specific clones and common motifs.

Whole-study results and caveats: Candidate HPV-specific clones and E7-related TCR motifs grew in tumor during treatment.

Profiling relied on immunoSEQ multiplex PCR, and the TCRdb table lists in-frame clones only, not all of them. Of under 35,000 clones listed, approximately 90% are singletons. Repeated repertoire sampling spanned the course of chemoradiotherapy. About this clone: Its antigen is not known.

Between the trimmed V and J ends, which lost 1 base and 8 bases, there was a span of 14 bases. The CDR3 spans 15 residues. Germline V gene lookup returns CDR1 LGHNA and CDR2 YNFKEQ. Sequencing used blood, obtained from a patient who underwent chemoradiotherapy. This TCR came from a human donor with HPV-associated anogenital cancer. The rearrangement joins TRBV4-2 to TRBJ1-4; possible D gene TRBD1, 6 bases. DNA of the CDR3: TGTGCCAGCAGCCAAGTACAGGGATTCGGAGAAAAACTGTTTTTT. It specifies CASSQVQGFGEKLFF.